A selection of T cell receptor beta chains follows, all from one sample in a study of blood T cells in healthy people across ages. A single record per CDR3 protein comes from TCRdb applying MiXCR to the 5' RACE reads. The table lists some 1.5 million distinct CDR3 sequences, approximately 28% of them singletons. The sequenced material came from blood. All receptors derive from a woman in her 30s in good health. CDR3s include the opening cysteine and the closing phenylalanine or tryptophan. A D gene is named only where the DNA matches it firmly. Size is omitted from some rows. Given values are once, few, many or a class for expanded clones.

cdr3_length	v_call	j_call	d_call	clone_size	cdr3_aa	cdr3_nt
13	TRBV28	TRBJ2-7	TRBD2	few	CASRSGGLYEQYF	TGTGCCAGCAGAAGCGGGGGACTCTACGAGCAGTACTTC
14	TRBV3-1	TRBJ2-7	TRBD1	NA	CASSHDRGTVEQYF	TGTGCCAGCAGCCACGACAGGGGGACGGTCGAGCAGTACTTC
15	TRBV29-1	TRBJ1-1	NA	many	CSVDHGQTMNTEAFF	TGCAGCGTTGATCACGGACAGACCATGAACACTGAAGCTTTCTTT
13	TRBV7-9	TRBJ2-5	NA	NA	CASSFATAETQYF	TGTGCCAGCAGCTTTGCAACGGCGGAGACCCAGTACTTC
14	TRBV20-1	TRBJ1-5	NA	NA	CSASRGVSNQPQHF	TGCAGTGCTAGTAGGGGGGTTAGCAATCAGCCCCAGCATTTT
16	TRBV11-2	TRBJ2-5	TRBD2	NA	CASSPAAGGPQETQYF	TGTGCCAGCAGTCCTGCGGCGGGGGGGCCCCAAGAGACCCAGTACTTC
14	TRBV20-1	TRBJ1-1	NA	NA	CSASSRGDITEAFF	TGCAGTGCTAGCTCAAGGGGGGACATCACTGAAGCTTTCTTT
15	TRBV7-9	TRBJ2-7	TRBD2	few	CASSSERGVSYEQYF	TGTGCCAGCAGCAGCGAGCGGGGTGTCTCCTACGAGCAGTACTTC
17	TRBV7-6	TRBJ2-1	NA	many	CASSPAPIGVVGNEQFF	TGTGCCAGCAGCCCTGCCCCGATAGGGGTAGTCGGTAATGAGCAGTTCTTC
15	TRBV5-1	TRBJ1-5	NA	NA	CASSLGAGGGQPQHF	TGCGCCAGCAGCTTGGGGGCAGGAGGTGGTCAGCCCCAGCATTTT
13	TRBV7-9	TRBJ1-1	NA	NA	CASSNPTRTEAFF	TGTGCCAGCAGCAACCCGACAAGGACTGAAGCTTTCTTT
16	TRBV13	TRBJ2-7	TRBD2	few	CASSLGTSGRLGEQYF	TGTGCCAGCAGCCTTGGGACTAGCGGCCGGCTGGGTGAGCAGTACTTC
14	TRBV7-2	TRBJ2-5	NA	few	CASSSGRSWETQYF	TGTGCCAGCAGCTCCGGACGTTCTTGGGAGACCCAGTACTTC
14	TRBV5-1	TRBJ2-5	NA	NA	CASTESGGPETQYF	TGCGCCAGCACCGAATCGGGTGGCCCGGAGACCCAGTACTTC
17	TRBV18	TRBJ2-1	TRBD2	NA	CASSPSGTSGLYNEQFF	TGTGCCAGCTCACCCTCCGGGACTAGCGGACTCTACAATGAGCAGTTCTTC
16	TRBV7-7	TRBJ2-5	NA	NA	CASSLGGTVGPETQYF	TGTGCCAGCAGCTTAGGAGGGACGGTGGGGCCAGAGACCCAGTACTTC
15	TRBV12-3/TRBV12-4	TRBJ2-1	NA	few	CASSLRASAYNEQFF	TGTGCCAGCAGTCTGAGGGCCTCCGCCTACAATGAGCAGTTCTTC
13	TRBV10-3	TRBJ2-7	NA	NA	CAVSEDSSYEQYF	TGTGCCGTCAGCGAAGACAGTTCCTACGAGCAGTACTTC
13	TRBV28	TRBJ2-3	NA	many	CASSPPPTDTQYF	TGTGCCAGCAGTCCACCCCCCACAGATACGCAGTATTTT
14	TRBV5-1	TRBJ2-1	NA	few	CASGGSYSYNEQFF	TGCGCCAGCGGTGGGAGTTACTCCTACAATGAGCAGTTCTTC
15	TRBV11-2	TRBJ2-3	TRBD2	many	CASSLVLAVTDTQYF	TGTGCCAGCAGCTTAGTTCTAGCGGTCACAGATACGCAGTATTTT
13	TRBV7-9	TRBJ2-3	TRBD2	NA	CASSYAGGDTQYF	TGTGCCAGCAGCTACGCGGGGGGAGATACGCAGTATTTT
14	TRBV19	TRBJ2-5	TRBD2	many	CASSKNGRQETQYF	TGTGCCAGTAGTAAGAACGGGAGGCAAGAGACCCAGTACTTC
14	TRBV7-9	TRBJ2-2	NA	NA	CASSLWDQSRELFF	TGTGCCAGCAGCTTATGGGACCAGTCCAGGGAGCTGTTTTTT
13	TRBV29-1	TRBJ2-3	NA	few	CSVNAQGSDTQYF	TGCAGCGTTAACGCCCAGGGATCAGATACGCAGTATTTT
15	TRBV28	TRBJ2-1	NA	NA	CASSGGGGSLNGQFF	TGTGCCAGCAGTGGGGGCGGCGGGTCGTTAAATGGGCAGTTCTTC
14	TRBV5-1	TRBJ1-2	TRBD1	many	CASSPDRVLDGYTF	TGCGCCAGCAGCCCCGACAGGGTCCTAGATGGCTACACCTTC
16	TRBV7-2	TRBJ1-5	NA	few	CASSPLWGMENQPQHF	TGTGCCAGCAGCCCCCTATGGGGGATGGAAAATCAGCCCCAGCATTTT
15	TRBV10-3	TRBJ2-2	TRBD1	NA	CAIRAGTGETGELFF	TGTGCCATCAGGGCCGGGACAGGGGAAACCGGGGAGCTGTTTTTT
14	TRBV12-3/TRBV12-4	TRBJ1-5	TRBD1	NA	CASRSAGGQQPQHF	TGTGCCAGCAGATCCGCAGGGGGCCAACAGCCCCAGCATTTT
15	TRBV7-2	TRBJ2-5	NA	few	CASSLRRVEVETQYF	TGTGCCAGCAGCTTAAGGCGGGTGGAGGTAGAGACCCAGTACTTC
15	TRBV29-1	TRBJ2-1	TRBD2	NA	CSVQGTSGGHNEQFF	TGCAGCGTTCAAGGGACTAGCGGGGGCCACAATGAGCAGTTCTTC
16	TRBV6-5	TRBJ2-1	TRBD2	few	CASSRGLAAKYNEQFF	TGTGCCAGCAGTAGAGGACTAGCGGCCAAATACAATGAGCAGTTCTTC
11	TRBV20-1	TRBJ1-1	NA	few	CSASGNTEAFF	TGCAGTGCTAGCGGGAACACTGAAGCTTTCTTT
16	TRBV5-1	TRBJ2-5	TRBD1	few	CASSSGTGGAEETQYF	TGCGCCAGCAGCTCGGGGACAGGCGGGGCGGAAGAGACCCAGTACTTC
16	TRBV25-1	TRBJ2-5	TRBD2	NA	CASSPWGSGDPATQYF	TGTGCCAGCTCCCCTTGGGGTAGCGGGGACCCAGCGACCCAGTACTTC
15	TRBV10-3	TRBJ2-7	NA	NA	CAISVGAASSYEQYF	TGTGCCATCAGTGTAGGGGCAGCAAGCTCCTACGAGCAGTACTTC
14	TRBV11-2	TRBJ2-1	TRBD2	many	CASRFTGGYNEQFF	TGTGCCAGCAGGTTCACGGGGGGGTACAATGAGCAGTTCTTC
13	TRBV28	TRBJ1-2	TRBD1	few	CASQWTGIFGYTF	TGTGCCAGTCAGTGGACAGGGATATTTGGCTACACCTTC
14	TRBV21-1	TRBJ1-2	NA	few	CASSKGSGYYGYTF	TGTGCCAGCAGCAAAGGAAGCGGGTACTATGGCTACACCTTC
13	TRBV12-3/TRBV12-4	TRBJ1-4	TRBD1	NA	CASSSTGEEKLFF	TGTGCCAGCAGTTCGACAGGGGAGGAAAAACTGTTTTTT
13	TRBV20-1	TRBJ2-5	TRBD2	NA	CSARSGGVEAQYF	TGCAGTGCTAGGTCCGGGGGGGTAGAGGCCCAGTACTTC
15	TRBV5-5	TRBJ2-7	NA	many	CASSFLTGSPYEQYF	TGTGCCAGCAGCTTTCTAACAGGGAGTCCCTACGAGCAGTACTTC
16	TRBV5-1	TRBJ1-4	NA	NA	CASSLSAVTTNEELFF	TGCGCCAGCAGCTTGTCCGCGGTTACAACTAATGAAGAACTGTTTTTT
12	TRBV12-3/TRBV12-4	TRBJ2-1	NA	many	CASSADANEQFF	TGTGCCAGCAGTGCGGACGCCAATGAGCAGTTCTTC